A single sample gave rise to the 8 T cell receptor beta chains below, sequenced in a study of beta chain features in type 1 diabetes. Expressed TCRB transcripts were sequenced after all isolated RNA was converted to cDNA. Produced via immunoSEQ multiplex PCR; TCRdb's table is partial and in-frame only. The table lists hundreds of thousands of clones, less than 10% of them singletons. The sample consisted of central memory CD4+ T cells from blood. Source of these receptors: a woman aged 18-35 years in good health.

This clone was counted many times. This chain's CDR3 is CSVLLGGDEKLFF. CDR3 DNA sequence: TGCAGCGTTCTACTAGGCGGAGATGAAAAACTGTTTTTT. The chain is built from TRBV29-1 and TRBJ1-4; unclear D gene. The CDR3 extends over 13 amino acids. Per the germline V gene, CDR1 is SQVTM and CDR2 is ANQGSEA. V shed 5 bases and J shed 6 bases, with 13 bases lying between them. Full variable domain (missing parts from reference TRBV29-1 and TRBJ1-4): SAVISQKPSRDICQRGTSLTIQCQVDSQVTMMFWYRQQPGQSLTLIATANQGSEATYESGFVIDKFPISRPNLTFSTLTVSNMSPEDSSIYLCSVLLGGDEKLFFGSGTQLSVL.

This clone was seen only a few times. The DNA of the CDR3 is TGTGCCAGCAGCCAAGGGCGAGGCATAATAAACACCGGGGAGCTGTTTTTT. It codes for CASSQGRGIINTGELFF. This chain joins TRBV4-2 and TRBJ2-2; D is uncertain. The CDR3 consists of 17 residues. Trimming took 1 base from V and 2 from J, leaving 14 bases between them. Germline V gives CDR1 LGHNA, CDR2 YNFKEQ.

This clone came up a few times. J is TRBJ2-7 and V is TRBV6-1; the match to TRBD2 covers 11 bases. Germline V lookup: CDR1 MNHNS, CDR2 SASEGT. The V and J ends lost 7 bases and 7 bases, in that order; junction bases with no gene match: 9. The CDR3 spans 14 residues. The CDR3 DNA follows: TGTGCCAGCAAGCTAGCGGGGGGAGGCGGTGAGCAGTACTTC. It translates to CASKLAGGGGEQYF.

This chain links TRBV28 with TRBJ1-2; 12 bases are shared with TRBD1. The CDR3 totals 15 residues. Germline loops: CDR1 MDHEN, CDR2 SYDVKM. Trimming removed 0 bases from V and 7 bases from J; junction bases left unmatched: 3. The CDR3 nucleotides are TGTGCCAGCAGTTTATGGGGACAGGGGGCGGTTGGCTACACCTTC. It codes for CASSLWGQGAVGYTF.

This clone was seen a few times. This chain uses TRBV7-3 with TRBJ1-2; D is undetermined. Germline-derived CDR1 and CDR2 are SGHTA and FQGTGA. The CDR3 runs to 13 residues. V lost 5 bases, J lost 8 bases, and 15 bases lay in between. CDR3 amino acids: CASSRVDGEGYTF. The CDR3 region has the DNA TGTGCCAGCAGCCGAGTCGATGGAGAAGGCTACACCTTC.

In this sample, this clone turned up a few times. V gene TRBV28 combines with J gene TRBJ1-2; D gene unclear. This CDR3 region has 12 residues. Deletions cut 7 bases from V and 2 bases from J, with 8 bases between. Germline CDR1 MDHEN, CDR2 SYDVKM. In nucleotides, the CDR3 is TGTGCCAGCATAAGTCAAAACTATGGCTACACCTTC. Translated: CASISQNYGYTF.

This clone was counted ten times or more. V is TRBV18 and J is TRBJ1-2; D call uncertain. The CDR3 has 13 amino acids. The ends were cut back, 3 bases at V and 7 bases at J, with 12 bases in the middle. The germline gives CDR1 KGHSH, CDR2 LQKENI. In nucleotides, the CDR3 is TGTGCCAGCTCACCTGAGAGGGAACGTGGCTACACCTTC. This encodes CASSPERERGYTF.

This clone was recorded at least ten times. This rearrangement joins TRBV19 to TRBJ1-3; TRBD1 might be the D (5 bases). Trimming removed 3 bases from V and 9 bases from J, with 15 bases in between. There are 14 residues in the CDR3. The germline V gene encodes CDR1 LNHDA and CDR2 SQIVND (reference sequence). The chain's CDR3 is CASSIGHTGSTIYF. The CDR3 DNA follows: TGTGCCAGTAGTATTGGACACACCGGTAGCACCATATATTTT.